This TCR beta chain is from a study of tumor and adjacent non-tumor tissue in lung cancer (dated by TCRdb to the late 2010s). For the study in its entirety: By cancer type, the cohort comprised about 13 adenocarcinoma patients, 2 squamous cell carcinoma patients and 1 small cell lung cancer patient. Ages among the approximately 15 patients ranged from about 31 to 76 years, there were around ten men and 5 women, and disease was at TNM stage I to III. Sequencing produced about 120,000,000 productive TCRbeta reads in total, an average of about 4.17 million reads per sample. The study compared bulk TCRbeta repertoires between lung tumor tissue and matched distant non-tumor lung tissue from about 14 lung cancer patients. TCRbeta CDR3 sequencing was performed on fewer than 35 paired specimens, with one tumor sample and one normal lung sample collected per patient.

The library was produced with multiplex PCR. The instrument given in TCRdb is Illumina HiSeq 2500. TCRbeta libraries were built by three rounds of nested PCR using primers (Table S4), following protocols modified from ARM-PCR. Before sequencing, PCR products of 200-500 bp were excised from the gel and purified with the QIAquick gel extraction kit. The authors' analysis ran thus. Trimmomatic was used to clean the reads, FLASH merged the cleaned reads into complete CDR3 sequences, and MiTCR assigned the sequences to V(D)J germline segments. Clonal diversity was calculated as the inverse Simpson's index using VDJtools. In-frame sequences without a premature stop codon were defined as productive reads. TCRdb applied fastp at Q25 and MiXCR to the public reads, then kept only in-frame beta chains. Each record represents a unique CDR3 protein, reported with the most common genes and DNA among its rows. These V and J calls are TCRdb output, not the study's own analysis. Within this sample are more than 70,000 distinct CDR3 sequences, with 61% of them counted one time only. The ten largest clonotypes hold around 16% of the sample.

Beyond this particular receptor, the publication reports: The top 100 clones made up a significantly larger cumulative share of the repertoire in normal lung than in tumor tissue. Only about 15 patients were included in the cohort, and the need for larger samples and more detailed clinical data was noted by the authors. TCR diversity was significantly higher in younger patients, and greater tumor TCR diversity was associated with shorter overall survival and shorter disease-free survival. Peripheral blood was not sequenced, so blood TCRbeta repertoires in these lung cancer patients were not examined. Tumor tissue showed significantly greater TCR diversity (inverse Simpson) than normal lung tissue (around 450 vs 150, P = 0.0075, Mann-Whitney U test). Neither the sequencing platform nor unique molecular identifiers are named or mentioned anywhere in the methods.

About this clonotype itself: It has no known antigen specificity. No base qualities exist here, and no much larger clone lies one base off it.

The CDR3, cysteine through phenylalanine, is 14 amino acids long. Only the CDR3 DNA is retained, 42 bases long and in frame from the first base. Trimming costs V 0 bases and J 13 bases, and their ends lie 14 bases apart. The germline V gene sets CDR1 to SGHRS and CDR2 to YFSETQ. RNA was extracted from bulk unsorted tissue and checked for quality with a NanoDrop ND-1000 and an Agilent 2100. Donors were newly diagnosed lung cancer patients admitted for thoracic surgery in China between August and November 2014, without prior chemotherapy. Patients who had received previous radiotherapy or chemotherapy, or who had another concurrent cancer, were excluded from the study. Surgical tissue pieces of about 1-2.1 cm3 were preserved in RNAlater solution and stored at -80 °C until use.

Sequences were obtained from lung tumor tissue. The V gene is TRBV5-1 and the J gene is TRBJ1-6; TRBD1 is possibly the D segment (6 matching bases). The receptor was derived from a man aged 65 to 85 with non-small cell lung cancer. CDR3 region: CASSLGRGNWPLHF. The base sequence is TGCGCCAGCAGCTTGGGCAGGGGAAATTGGCCCCTCCACTTT.